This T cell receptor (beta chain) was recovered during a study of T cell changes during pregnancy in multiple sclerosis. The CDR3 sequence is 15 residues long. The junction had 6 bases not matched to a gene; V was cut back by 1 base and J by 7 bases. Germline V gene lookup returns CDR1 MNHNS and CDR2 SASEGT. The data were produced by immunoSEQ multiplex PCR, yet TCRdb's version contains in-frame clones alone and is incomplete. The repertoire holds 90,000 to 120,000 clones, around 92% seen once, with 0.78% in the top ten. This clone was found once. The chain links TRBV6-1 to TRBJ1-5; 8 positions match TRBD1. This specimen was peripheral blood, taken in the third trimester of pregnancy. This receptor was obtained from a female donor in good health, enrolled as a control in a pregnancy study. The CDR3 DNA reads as TGTGCCAGCAGTGAAGATGGACAGGGCTGGCAGCCCCAGCATTTT. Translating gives CASSEDGQGWQPQHF.